The 24 T cell receptor delta chains below were found in one sample sequenced in a study of gamma-delta T cells after stem cell transplantation. TCRdb re-called clones from the RT-PCR reads via CATT. Of roughly 6,500 delta-chain clones listed, more than 20% are singletons. Sample: gamma-delta T cells. These receptors were taken from a human donor. It is not recorded whose cells these are; they may come from a transplant donor.

This clone is termed medium-sized. The genes are TRDV1 and TRDJ1; 12 bases fit TRDD3. The V and J ends lost 3 bases and 6 bases, in that order; junction bases with no gene match: 17. This CDR3 has 19 amino acids. The germline V gene has CDR1 TSWWSYY and CDR2 QGS. The CDR3 loop reads CALGDPSSFYWGIQNKLIF. The CDR3 DNA is TGTGCTCTTGGGGATCCCTCTTCCTTCTACTGGGGGATACAGAATAAACTCATCTTT.

The J gene is TRDJ1, the V gene TRDV1, with 11 bases identical to TRDD3. The CDR3 sequence is 22 residues long. Trimming took 3 bases from V and 4 from J; bases not matched to a gene: 25. From germline, CDR1 is TSWWSYY and CDR2 QGS. The CDR3 is CALGDRSPFLRRGGYEGDKLIF. DNA for the CDR3: TGTGCTCTTGGGGACCGGTCTCCCTTCCTACGTCGTGGGGGATACGAAGGCGATAAACTCATCTTT.

Points on this clone: Since a far larger clone is one base different, this is likely a read error. The same CDR3 can be traced to other DNA sequences in this sample. The chain links TRDV2 to TRDJ3; TRDD2 or TRDD3 may be the D gene (6 bases each). In germline, CDR1 is GEAIGNYY, CDR2 EKD. V shed 3 bases and J shed 0 bases, with 29 bases lying between them. CDR3 length: 23 residues. The CDR3 region is CACDPILQGIKDESSWDTRQMFF. CDR3 in DNA: TGTGCCTGTGACCCGATCCTACAAGGGATAAAGGACGAAAGCTCCTGGGACACCCGACAGATGTTTTTC.

There are a few counts of this clone. CDR3 loop: CACDTLVPDYTDKLIF. The CDR3 DNA follows: TGTGCCTGTGACACGTTGGTACCGGACTACACCGATAAACTCATCTTT. This chain joins TRDV2 and TRDJ1; no clear D gene. Germline V lookup: CDR1 GEAIGNYY, CDR2 EKD. With 1 base removed from V and 0 bases from J, the gap between germline ends came to 14 bases. The CDR3 is made up of 16 amino acids.

In its sample, this clone was seen a few times. The chain is built from TRDV2 and TRDJ1; tentatively, D is TRDD3 (6 bases). There are 17 residues in the CDR3. Germline loops: CDR1 GEAIGNYY, CDR2 EKD. With 0 bases removed from V and 0 bases from J, the gap between germline ends came to 16 bases. CDR3: CACDTLLGVFYTDKLIF. The CDR3 region has the DNA TGTGCCTGTGACACCCTACTGGGAGTTTTTTACACCGATAAACTCATCTTT.

The chain is built from TRDV2 and TRDJ3; maybe TRDD3 (6 bases). Trimming pared 1 base from V and 0 bases from J, leaving 21 bases between. CDR1 GEAIGNYY and CDR2 EKD come from the germline V gene. The CDR3 has 21 amino acids. Here the CDR3 reads CACDTWTWGPLRSWDTRQMFF. The CDR3 DNA is TGTGCCTGTGACACGTGGACCTGGGGACCCCTCCGCTCCTGGGACACCCGACAGATGTTTTTC.

The rearrangement links TRDV2 to TRDJ1; D ambiguous. V lost 3 bases to trimming and J lost 2 bases, with 27 bases between them. There are 19 residues in the CDR3. Looked up from germline, CDR1 is GEAIGNYY and CDR2 is EKD. CDR3 in amino acids: CACDSMDQSLRTLTDKLIF. The CDR3 DNA sequence: TGTGCCTGTGACTCCATGGACCAATCCCTCCGCACCCTTACCGATAAACTCATCTTT.

V usage is TRDV2 and J usage is TRDJ1, with 13 bases identical to TRDD3. The V and J ends lost 0 bases and 1 base, in that order; junction bases with no gene match: 13. The CDR3 sequence is 20 residues long. Germline assignment: CDR1 GEAIGNYY and CDR2 EKD. The DNA for the CDR3 is TGTGCCTGTGACACCCTACTGGGGGATACGCGGAGGTGTTGCACCGATAAACTCATCTTT. It is translated as CACDTLLGDTRRCCTDKLIF.

This clone was detected only a few times. The gene calls are TRDV2 and TRDJ1; 11 bases map to TRDD3. CDR1 and CDR2 from the germline V gene are GEAIGNYY and EKD. The trim removed 1 base at V and 0 bases at J, leaving 9 bases unmatched. The CDR3 spans 18 residues. CDR3 residues: CACDTLGLGDTDTDKLIF. The CDR3 DNA reads TGTGCCTGTGACACACTTGGTTTGGGGGATACGGACACCGATAAACTCATCTTT.

There are a few counts of this clone. V is TRDV2 and J is TRDJ1, with 8 positions matching TRDD3. Trimming took 3 bases from V and 0 from J; bases not matched to a gene: 5. Germline loops: CDR1 GEAIGNYY, CDR2 EKD. The CDR3 is made up of 15 amino acids. The CDR3 is CACDPWGINTDKLIF. CDR3 DNA sequence: TGTGCCTGTGACCCTTGGGGGATCAACACCGATAAACTCATCTTT.

Here the CDR3 reads CACDGVGLGDTISDKLIF. Here the CDR3 DNA reads TGTGCCTGTGACGGAGTAGGACTGGGGGATACTATTTCCGATAAACTCATCTTT. This chain joins TRDV2 and TRDJ1; TRDD3 aligns across 12 bases. The V segment lost 3 bases and the J segment 3 bases; nucleotides outside the gene matches: 13. Looked up from germline, CDR1 is GEAIGNYY and CDR2 is EKD. CDR3 length equals 18 residues.

This clone showed up just a few times. The chain recombines TRDV2 with TRDJ1; 7 bases are shared with TRDD3. Germline V CDR1 and CDR2: GEAIGNYY, EKD. The CDR3 length is 19 residues. Trimming took 3 bases from V and 0 from J; bases not matched to a gene: 18. The CDR3 spells CACDPVRHGGRPYTDKLIF. In nucleotides, the CDR3 is TGTGCCTGTGACCCGGTTCGCCATGGGGGAAGACCTTACACCGATAAACTCATCTTT.

This clone was seen a handful of times. TCRdb has a much larger clone's protein, which differs at residue 8 from the translation of this DNA, likely because of a read error; what is shown is the protein translated from the DNA. This chain connects TRDV2 to TRDJ1; D might be TRDD3 (5 bases). Germline values: CDR1 GEAIGNYY, CDR2 EKD. Trimming took off 1 base at V and 0 bases at J, with 20 bases between the two ends. The length of the CDR3 is 18 residues. DNA for the CDR3: TGTGCCTGTGACACTCTGACTGGTGGGACAAGGTACACCGATAAACTCATCTTT. This translates into CACDTLTGGTRYTDKLIF.

To note about this clone: The junction differs from germline at one of its ends, possibly a read error. This sequence joins TRDV2 and TRDJ3; TRDD3 aligns across 7 bases. The CDR3 extends over 23 amino acids. In germline, CDR1 is GEAIGNYY, CDR2 EKD. The CDR3 bases are TGTGCCTGTGGCACCGCGGATCCTGCGGCCTGGGGGCTTAACTCCTGGGACACCCGACAGATGTTTTTC. Translated: CACGTADPAAWGLNSWDTRQMFF.

This clone appeared a few times. The V gene is TRDV2, the J gene TRDJ3; 8 bases map to TRDD3. The V and J ends lost 3 bases and 0 bases, in that order; junction bases with no gene match: 18. Germline lookup yields CDR1 GEAIGNYY and CDR2 EKD. The CDR3 spans 22 residues. DNA for the CDR3: TGTGCCTGTGACCGTCCTATACGCTGGGGGAGCCGGGGCTCCTGGGACACCCGACAGATGTTTTTC. The encoded protein is CACDRPIRWGSRGSWDTRQMFF.

This clone was seen a handful of times. This chain joins TRDV2 and TRDJ1; 8 nucleotides agree with TRDD3. The germline gives CDR1 GEAIGNYY, CDR2 EKD. The CDR3 covers 17 residues. V was clipped by 0 bases and J by 1 base; unmatched bases: 9. CDR3 region: CACDTVTGGDPTDKLIF. CDR3 nucleotides: TGTGCCTGTGACACCGTTACTGGGGGTGACCCCACCGATAAACTCATCTTT.

This clone is a singleton in its sample. This is likely an artifact of a read error, given a far larger clone one base away. Distinct nucleotide sequences in the sample also encode this CDR3. The chain employs TRDV2 and TRDJ3, with 10 bases aligning to TRDD3. The CDR3 sequence is 21 residues long. Unmatched junction bases numbered 17, after V lost 7 bases and J lost 0 bases. Germline CDR1 and CDR2: GEAIGNYY and EKD. This CDR3 is CACDALLGDEASSWDTRQMFF. CDR3 DNA sequence: TGTGCCTGCGACGCCCTACTGGGGGATGAAGCTAGCTCCTGGGACACCCGACAGATGTTTTTC.

Within the sample, this clone is medium-sized. The rearrangement joins TRDV2 to TRDJ1; 7 bases are shared with TRDD3. V gave up 3 bases and J gave up 5 bases; unmatched junction bases: 5. CDR3 length: 13 amino acids. Germline V gene lookup returns CDR1 GEAIGNYY and CDR2 EKD. For the CDR3, the DNA is TGTGCCTGTGACTCCGTACTGGGGGATAAACTCATCTTT. Translated, it gives CACDSVLGDKLIF.

This clone was seen a few times. J is TRDJ1 and V is TRDV2; 7 nucleotides align to TRDD3. V lost 0 bases, J lost 0 bases, and 18 bases stayed unmatched. Germline V gives CDR1 GEAIGNYY, CDR2 EKD. CDR3 length: 20 amino acids. CDR3 nucleotides: TGTGCCTGTGACACCGTCGAGCGTAAAACTGGGGACCTTTACACCGATAAACTCATCTTT. Translating it yields CACDTVERKTGDLYTDKLIF.

With respect to this clone: A single base is all that separates this from a far larger clone, so a read error is likely. This chain connects TRDV2 to TRDJ1; D possibly corresponds to TRDD3 (6 bases). The CDR3 spans 13 residues. Germline loops: CDR1 GEAIGNYY, CDR2 EKD. CDR3 region: CARDTWGTDKLIF. The CDR3 bases are TGTGCCCGTGACACGTGGGGGACCGATAAACTCATCTTT.

The V call is TRDV1, the J call TRDJ3; D unresolved. Trimming took 1 base from V and 4 from J, leaving 8 bases between them. Germline values: CDR1 TSWWSYY, CDR2 QGS. The CDR3 runs to 16 residues. This CDR3 is CALGERSLWDTRQMFF. CDR3 nucleotides: TGTGCTCTTGGGGAACGAAGCCTGTGGGACACCCGACAGATGTTTTTC.

To note about this clone: A far larger clone is one nucleotide away, so this likely arose from a read error. J is TRDJ1 and V is TRDV1; maybe TRDD3 (8 bases). Germline CDR1 is TSWWSYY and CDR2 is QGS. The CDR3 length is 24 residues. Trimming stripped 0 bases from V and 0 bases from J, with 35 bases between. CDR3 sequence reads: CALGELMLVPTGGIVGPDTDKLIF. CDR3 nucleotide sequence: TGTGCTCTTGGGGAACTAATGTTAGTTCCTACGGGGGGGATAGTGGGTCCGGACACCGATAAACTCATCTTT.

This clone is medium-sized. The rearrangement links TRDV2 to TRDJ1, with 8 positions matching TRDD3. The CDR3 runs 19 residues. Germline trimming cut 3 bases from V and 7 bases from J; bases unmatched to any gene: 24. Germline V gene lookup returns CDR1 GEAIGNYY and CDR2 EKD. CDR3 nucleotides: TGTGCCTGTGACCTTGTTGGAACGGGCTTACTGGGGGCCCCGGCTAAACTCATCTTT. Protein sequence: CACDLVGTGLLGAPAKLIF.

This clone is medium-sized (0.01 to 0.1%) by share. The rearrangement joins TRDV2 to TRDJ1, with a weak D call TRDD3 (5 bases). The CDR3 consists of 14 residues. Germline loops: CDR1 GEAIGNYY, CDR2 EKD. V was shortened by 8 bases and J by 5 bases, with 20 bases between the two germline ends. The CDR3 region has the DNA TGTGCCTCCCTCCCCCTGGGAGGATCTGATAAACTCATCTTT. Its protein product is CASLPLGGSDKLIF.